The 6 T cell receptor beta chains presented below share a single source sample, sequenced in a study of blood T cell repertoires in COVID-19 (dated by TCRdb to between 2020 and 2021). The library came from the immunoSEQ multiplex PCR assay. This is the immuneACCESS table as TCRdb keeps it, with only in-frame sequences that have V and J called. A part of the clones is gone; compared with another copy, unresolved V genes explain less than half, and the rest is unexplained. The sample yields some 430,000 clones; less than 95% were counted once. Less than 0.75% of the sample goes to the ten largest clones. Sequenced sample: PBMCs or T cells enriched from blood (not recorded which). All receptors derive from a young man who had recovered from COVID-19.

The rearrangement uses TRBV5-4 and TRBJ2-1; 9 bases match TRBD2. CDR3 length equals 16 residues. Trimming cost V 5 bases and J 7 bases; bases outside gene matches: 13. CDR1 is SGHNT and CDR2 is YYREEE in the germline V gene (reference sequence). The CDR3 nucleotides read TGTGCCAGCAGTTTTATTAGCGGGAGTGGTAGGAATGAGCAGTTCTTC. Its translation is CASSFISGSGRNEQFF.

The V gene is TRBV5-8, the J gene TRBJ1-6, with unresolved D. The V and J ends lost 4 bases and 6 bases respectively, with 17 bases between them. Per germline, CDR1 SGHTS and CDR2 YDEGEE. The CDR3 has 16 residues. The CDR3, as DNA: TGTGCCAGCAGCCTCCTCTCGCCGGAGCGTAATTCACCCCTCCACTTT. Translating gives CASSLLSPERNSPLHF.

This sequence joins TRBV5-8 and TRBJ2-7; possible D gene TRBD2, 6 bases. The germline V gene encodes CDR1 SGHTS and CDR2 YDEGEE. The CDR3 contains 17 residues. Trimming shortened V by 2 bases and J by 3 bases, and 21 bases separated the two germline ends. CDR3 bases: TGTGCCAGCAGCTTAAATTTTTATTTGGGACTCAGCTACGAGCAGTACTTC. Protein product: CASSLNFYLGLSYEQYF.

The V gene is TRBV24-1, the J gene TRBJ2-1; 12 nucleotides align to TRBD1. The CDR3 is 16 residues long. V was pared by 6 bases and J by 6 bases, with 8 bases of the junction left unmatched. Germline CDR1 KGHDR, CDR2 SFDVKD. The chain's CDR3 is CATSTYRDRGPNEQFF. As DNA, the CDR3 is TGTGCCACCAGTACCTACCGGGACAGGGGGCCCAATGAGCAGTTCTTC.

The V gene is TRBV19, the J gene TRBJ1-5; TRBD1 might be the D (5 bases). This CDR3 has 16 amino acids. V was trimmed by 0 bases and J by 1 base, leaving 10 bases between them. Per germline, CDR1 LNHDA and CDR2 SQIVND (reference sequence). The CDR3: CASSIEFRGSNQPQHF. The CDR3 region has the DNA TGTGCCAGTAGTATAGAATTCCGGGGGAGCAATCAGCCCCAGCATTTT. Together with reference TRBV19 and TRBJ1-5, the CDR3 gives the full variable domain: DGGITQSPKYLFRKEGQNVTLSCEQNLNHDAMYWYRQDPGQGLRLIYYSQIVNDFQKGDIAEGYSVSREKKESFPLTVTSAQKNPTAFYLCASSIEFRGSNQPQHFGDGTRLSIL.

This rearrangement joins TRBV19 to TRBJ1-5, with a weak D call TRBD1 (6 bases). The germline gives CDR1 LNHDA, CDR2 SQIVND (reference sequence). There are 15 residues in the CDR3. Trimming removed 8 bases at V and 6 bases at J, with 20 bases between. Here the CDR3 reads CASGTGYQSSQPQHF. CDR3 in DNA: TGTGCCAGTGGAACAGGGTACCAATCTAGTCAGCCCCAGCATTTT.